This T cell receptor beta chain was recorded in a study of T cell repertoires in cytomegalovirus infection. Across the whole study: TCR beta signatures that were public indicated CMV infection and matching HLA type. Study results and limitations: Of the TCR beta families, the public ones yielded a cumulative frequency that identified carriers of CMV plus the relevant HLA. CMV-specific TCR beta clonotypes restricted by HLA-C dominated the ex vivo response.

V lost 6 bases to trimming and J lost 3 bases, with 18 bases between them. Germline V CDR1 and CDR2: MDHEN, SYDVKM. The CDR3 length is 15 residues. This clonotype was counted a few times. The antigen remains unidentified. Each CDR3 protein gets one entry after TCRdb re-called the reads with MiXCR. The table has around 69,000 distinct CDR3 sequences, about 27% seen once. The sample consisted of CD8+ T cells from cultured PBMCs, taken from culture after CMV antigen stimulation. This receptor was taken from a human donor in good health (CMV status not recorded). Some clones in this sample may be carry-over from other donors' samples. V usage is TRBV28 and J usage is TRBJ2-7; unclear D gene. The DNA for the CDR3 is TGTGCCAGCAGCTTCTCCGGGTTAGGGCACTACGAGCAGTACTTC. It encodes CASSFSGLGHYEQYF.